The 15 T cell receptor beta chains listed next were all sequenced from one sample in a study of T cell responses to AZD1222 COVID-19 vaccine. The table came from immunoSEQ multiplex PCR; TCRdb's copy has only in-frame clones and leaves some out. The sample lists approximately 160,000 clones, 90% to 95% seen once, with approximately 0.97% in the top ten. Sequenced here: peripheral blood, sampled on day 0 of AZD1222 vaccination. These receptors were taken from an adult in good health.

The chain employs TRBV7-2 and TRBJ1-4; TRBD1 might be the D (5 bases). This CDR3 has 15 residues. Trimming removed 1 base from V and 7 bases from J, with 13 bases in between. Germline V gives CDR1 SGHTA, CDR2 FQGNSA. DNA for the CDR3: TGTGCCAGCAGCTTAGTGTGGGGGGGTTCTGAAAAACTGTTTTTT. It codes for CASSLVWGGSEKLFF.

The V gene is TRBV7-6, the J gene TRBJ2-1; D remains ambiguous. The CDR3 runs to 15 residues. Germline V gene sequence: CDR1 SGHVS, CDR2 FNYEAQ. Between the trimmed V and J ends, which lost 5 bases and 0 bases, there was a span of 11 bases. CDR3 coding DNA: TGTGCCAGCAGCCCACAAGAGAGCTCCTACAATGAGCAGTTCTTC. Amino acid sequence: CASSPQESSYNEQFF.

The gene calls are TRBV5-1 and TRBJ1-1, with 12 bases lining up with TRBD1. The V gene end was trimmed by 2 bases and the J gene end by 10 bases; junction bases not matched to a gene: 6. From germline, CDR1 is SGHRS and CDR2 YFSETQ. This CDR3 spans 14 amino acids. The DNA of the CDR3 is TGCGCCAGCAGCTTAGGGACAGGGGGCCTCGGAGCTTTCTTT. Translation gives CASSLGTGGLGAFF.

CDR3 protein: CASKSGTEAFF. CDR3 bases: TGTGCCAGCAAGTCAGGCACTGAAGCTTTCTTT. The chain combines TRBV28 with TRBJ1-1; no clear D gene. The CDR3 is 11 amino acids. Per germline, CDR1 MDHEN and CDR2 SYDVKM. Deletions cut 7 bases from V and 4 bases from J, with 7 bases between.

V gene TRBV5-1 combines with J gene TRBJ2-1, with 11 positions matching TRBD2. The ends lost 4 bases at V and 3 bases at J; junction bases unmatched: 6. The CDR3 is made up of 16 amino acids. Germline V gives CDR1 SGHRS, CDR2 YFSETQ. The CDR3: CASSPTTSGGYNEQFF. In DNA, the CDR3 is TGCGCCAGCAGCCCCACAACTAGCGGGGGCTACAATGAGCAGTTCTTC.

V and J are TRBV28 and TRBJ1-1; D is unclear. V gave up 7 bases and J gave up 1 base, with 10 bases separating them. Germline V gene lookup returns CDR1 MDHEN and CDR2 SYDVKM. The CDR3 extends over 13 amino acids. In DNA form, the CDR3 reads TGTGCCAGCATCGAAGCAGGGAACACTGAAGCTTTCTTT. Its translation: CASIEAGNTEAFF.

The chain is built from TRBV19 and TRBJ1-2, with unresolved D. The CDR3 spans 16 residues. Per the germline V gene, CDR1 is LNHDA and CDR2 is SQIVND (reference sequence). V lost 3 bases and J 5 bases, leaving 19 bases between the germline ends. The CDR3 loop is CASSILAGNHRYGYTF. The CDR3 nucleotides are TGTGCCAGTAGTATTCTTGCAGGCAACCATCGTTATGGCTACACCTTC.

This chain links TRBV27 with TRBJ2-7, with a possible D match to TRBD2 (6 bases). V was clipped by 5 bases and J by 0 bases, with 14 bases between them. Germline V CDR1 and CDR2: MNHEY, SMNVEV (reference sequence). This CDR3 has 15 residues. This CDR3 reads CASSRLGGTSYEQYF. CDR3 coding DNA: TGTGCCAGCAGTCGGTTGGGGGGAACCTCCTACGAGCAGTACTTC.

The CDR3: CASSDQGNTEAFF. The DNA for the CDR3 is TGTGCCAGCAGTGACCAGGGGAACACTGAAGCTTTCTTT. V gene TRBV2 combines with J gene TRBJ1-1; D possibly corresponds to TRBD1 (5 bases). Germline CDR1 SNHLY, CDR2 FYNNEI. Trimming removed 3 bases from V and 1 base from J, with 6 bases in between. The CDR3 sequence is 13 residues long.

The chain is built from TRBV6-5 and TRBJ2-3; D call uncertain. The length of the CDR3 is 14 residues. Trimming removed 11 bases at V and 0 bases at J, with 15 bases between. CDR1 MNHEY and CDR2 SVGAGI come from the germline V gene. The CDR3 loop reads CAYKTGYSTDTQYF. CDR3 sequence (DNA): TGTGCCTATAAGACGGGCTACAGCACAGATACGCAGTATTTT.

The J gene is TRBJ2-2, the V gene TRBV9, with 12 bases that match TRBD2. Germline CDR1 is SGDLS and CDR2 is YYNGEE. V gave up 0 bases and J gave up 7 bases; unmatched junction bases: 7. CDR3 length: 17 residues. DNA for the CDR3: TGTGCCAGCAGCGTAGTCCCTAGCGGGGGGGCCGGCGGGGAGCTGTTTTTT. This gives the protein CASSVVPSGGAGGELFF.

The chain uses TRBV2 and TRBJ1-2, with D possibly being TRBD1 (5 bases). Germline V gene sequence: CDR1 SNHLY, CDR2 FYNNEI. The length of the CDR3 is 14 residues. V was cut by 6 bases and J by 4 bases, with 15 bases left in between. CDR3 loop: CASSASWGTYGYTF. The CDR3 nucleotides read TGTGCCAGCAGCGCTAGTTGGGGGACCTATGGCTACACCTTC.

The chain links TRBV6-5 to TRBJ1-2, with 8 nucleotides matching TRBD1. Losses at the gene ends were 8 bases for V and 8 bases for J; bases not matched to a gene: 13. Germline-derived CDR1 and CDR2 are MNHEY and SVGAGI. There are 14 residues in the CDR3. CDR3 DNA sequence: TGTGCCAGCGGAGGACAGGGCTCGCTCTTGGGCTACACCTTC. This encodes CASGGQGSLLGYTF.

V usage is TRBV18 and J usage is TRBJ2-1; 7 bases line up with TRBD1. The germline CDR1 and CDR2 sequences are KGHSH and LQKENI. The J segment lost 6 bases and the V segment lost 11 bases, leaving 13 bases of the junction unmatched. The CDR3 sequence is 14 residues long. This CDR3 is CAASPGQTFNEQFF. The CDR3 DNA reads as TGTGCCGCCTCCCCGGGACAGACCTTCAATGAGCAGTTCTTC. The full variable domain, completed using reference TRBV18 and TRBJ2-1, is NAGVMQNPRHLVRRRGQEARLRCSPMKGHSHVYWYRQLPEEGLKFMVYLQKENIIDESGMPKERFSAEFPKEGPSILRIQQVVRGDSAAYFCAASPGQTFNEQFFGPGTRLTVL.

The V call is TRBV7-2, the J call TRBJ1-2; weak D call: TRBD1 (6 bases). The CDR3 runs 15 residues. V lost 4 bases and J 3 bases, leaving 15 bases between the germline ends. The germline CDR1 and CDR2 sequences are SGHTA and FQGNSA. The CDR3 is CASSYWPGADYGYTF. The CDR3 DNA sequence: TGTGCCAGCAGCTATTGGCCAGGGGCTGACTATGGCTACACCTTC.